This T cell receptor (beta chain) is drawn from a study of T cell repertoires in cytomegalovirus infection (dated by TCRdb to between 2019 and 2020). General notes on the study: Peptide stimulations targeted recently identified HLA-C-restricted CMV epitopes, whose presentation resists viral immunomodulation, together with well-studied HLA-B-restricted epitopes. Donor HLA type was relevant to the analysis, because carriage of CMV infection together with the matching HLA type was indicated by public TCR beta signatures. Results the study describes overall, beyond this receptor: Cumulative frequency of public TCR beta family members discriminated carriers of CMV infection plus the relevant HLA type in this cohort and an independent approximately 400-donor cohort. The ex vivo response was dominated by HLA-C-restricted CMV-specific TCR beta clonotypes, which also provided the single most frequent clonotype in two of eight donors.

TCRdb lists the instrument as Illumina HiSeq 1500. TCRdb reprocessed the public reads (quality trimming at Q25 with fastp, clone calling with MiXCR) and kept in-frame beta chains. Records with the same CDR3 protein are collapsed into one entry carrying the most frequent genes and DNA. The sample data list 70,000 to 85,000 distinct CDR3 sequences, and approximately 39% of these were observed just once. Over 85% of the sample is taken by the ten largest. On this clonotype itself: The specificity of this receptor is unknown. The input lacks base qualities; no much larger clone sits a single base away.

Trimming removed 6 bases from V and 0 bases from J, leaving 12 bases between the germline ends. CDR1 and CDR2 are drawn from the germline V gene (reference sequence): MNHNY, SVGAGI. From its cysteine to its phenylalanine, the CDR3 spans 15 amino acids. Only the CDR3 part of the read is kept: 45 bases, read in frame from the first base. The treatment or condition label, as the study defines it: in vitro stimulation with specific CMV peptide epitopes to enrich CMV-specific T cells. The sequence links TRBV6-6 to TRBJ2-1; a confident D gene designation cannot be given. This TCR was sampled from a human donor in good health (CMV status not recorded). Some clones in this sample may be carry-over from other donors' samples. Here the sequenced sample was CD8+ T cells from cultured PBMCs, taken from culture after CMV antigen stimulation. The CDR3 has the sequence CASSDISVSYNEQFF. The nucleotide sequence is TGTGCCAGCAGCGACATTTCGGTCTCCTACAATGAGCAGTTCTTC.